The rows below give T cell receptor beta chains drawn from one sample of a study of multiple sclerosis patients with progressive multifocal leukoencephalopathy. Only in-frame clones appear in the TCRdb table, and some are missing; sequencing was by immunoSEQ multiplex PCR. The sample has 25,000 to 35,000 clones; roughly 89% are singletons. Source: PBMCs, taken from a patient treated with natalizumab. The source of these receptors is a human donor with multiple sclerosis. The CDR3 runs from the conserved cysteine through the conserved F or W. D genes are given only for firm matches. Some rows mark clone size as missing; the rest say once, few, many or name a class of expanded clone.

v_gene	d_gene	len	abundance	j_gene	CDR3nt	CDR3aa
TRBV14	NA	15	NA	TRBJ2-7	TGTGCCAGCAGCCAACCGGGAGTTTATGCCTACGAGCAGTACTTC	CASSQPGVYAYEQYF
TRBV18	TRBD2	21	NA	TRBJ2-1	TGTGCCAGCTCACTCCTATTAACCGGGACTAGCGGGAGGGCTTCGGGGAATGAGCAGTTCTTC	CASSLLLTGTSGRASGNEQFF
TRBV5-4	NA	16	NA	TRBJ1-4	TGTGCCAGCAGCTCCGGGACGGTCGCAACTAATGAAAAACTGTTTTTT	CASSSGTVATNEKLFF
TRBV27	NA	16	NA	TRBJ1-6	TGTGCCAGCAGGGGGTCTTCTCCCTCTTATAATTCACCCCTCCACTTT	CASRGSSPSYNSPLHF
TRBV19	NA	13	NA	TRBJ1-2	TGTGCCAGTAGTATTAATATGGGGCAGGGCTACACCTTC	CASSINMGQGYTF
TRBV19	TRBD1	13	NA	TRBJ1-5	TGTGCCAGTGGCAAGGGGGCGAATCAGCCCCAGCATTTT	CASGKGANQPQHF
TRBV5-5	NA	17	NA	TRBJ1-4	TGTGCCAGCAGCCGTCGTTGGGGAGAAAGAGCTAATGAAAAACTGTTTTTT	CASSRRWGERANEKLFF
TRBV6-4	TRBD2	16	NA	TRBJ2-3	TGTGCCAGCAGTGACGGCCTAGCGGGAGGCCCAGATACGCAGTATTTT	CASSDGLAGGPDTQYF
TRBV6-6	NA	15	NA	TRBJ1-5	TGTGCCAGCAGCAAGGGCTTTTGGGGAAATCAGCCCCAGCATTTT	CASSKGFWGNQPQHF
TRBV6-5	NA	13	NA	TRBJ1-2	TGTGCCAGCAGTTACTCATCCAGGGAGGGCTACACCTTC	CASSYSSREGYTF
TRBV4-3	NA	16	NA	TRBJ1-1	TGCGCCAGCAGCCAAGATCAAGCAGGGGCTGATACTGAAGCTTTCTTT	CASSQDQAGADTEAFF
TRBV28	TRBD2	17	NA	TRBJ2-4	TGTGCCAGCAGTTTGTATAGCGGGAGTGGATCCAAAAACATTCAGTACTTC	CASSLYSGSGSKNIQYF
TRBV27	NA	16	NA	TRBJ2-6	TGTGCCAGCAGAGGGTGGGGGGCGGCTGGGGCCAACGTCCTGACTTTC	CASRGWGAAGANVLTF
TRBV28	NA	13	NA	TRBJ2-1	TGTGCCAGCAACCAATTAACCAACAATGAGCAGTTCTTC	CASNQLTNNEQFF
TRBV5-1	NA	14	few	TRBJ2-3	TGCGCCAGCAGCTTGGGTGCCGGAGTCGATACGCAGTATTTT	CASSLGAGVDTQYF
TRBV5-1	TRBD2	18	NA	TRBJ2-2	TGCGCCAGCAGCCGCGAACTAGGACGAGCGGGAGGCGCCGGGGAGCTGTTTTTT	CASSRELGRAGGAGELFF
TRBV28	NA	14	NA	TRBJ1-5	TGTGCCAGTCTAGTGGGACATAGCAATCAGCCCCAGCATTTT	CASLVGHSNQPQHF
TRBV2	NA	14	once	TRBJ2-2	TGTGCCAGCAGTTTATACGAGGACACCGGGGAGCTGTTTTTT	CASSLYEDTGELFF
TRBV9	NA	13	NA	TRBJ1-2	TGTGCCAGCAGCCCGACGGACTGGGATGGCTACACCTTC	CASSPTDWDGYTF
TRBV25-1	NA	14	NA	TRBJ1-2	TGTGCCAGCAGTGAGATTTGGCAGACCTATGGCTACACCTTC	CASSEIWQTYGYTF
TRBV28	NA	12	NA	TRBJ2-7	TGTGCCAGCAGTTTATCAGACTACGAGCAGTACTTC	CASSLSDYEQYF
TRBV15	NA	16	NA	TRBJ2-1	TGTGCCACCAGCAGAGGAGGGGGTAGCTCCTACAATGAGCAGTTCTTC	CATSRGGGSSYNEQFF
TRBV25-1	NA	14	once	TRBJ2-1	TGTGCCAGCAGGGTTCTCGGCTCCTACAATGAGCAGTTCTTC	CASRVLGSYNEQFF
TRBV19	TRBD1	14	NA	TRBJ1-2	TGTGCCAGTAGTATGGGACAGGCAAACTATGGCTACACCTTC	CASSMGQANYGYTF
TRBV6-4	TRBD1	13	NA	TRBJ1-2	TGTGCCAGCAGTCCGACAGGGGACTATGGCTACACCTTC	CASSPTGDYGYTF
TRBV19	NA	16	NA	TRBJ1-4	TGTGCCAGTAGTACAGAACGACCCGGCGGGAATGAAAAACTGTTTTTT	CASSTERPGGNEKLFF
TRBV18	NA	15	NA	TRBJ1-1	TGTGCCAGCTCACCACCGGGGCGACAGCACACTGAAGCTTTCTTT	CASSPPGRQHTEAFF
TRBV10-3	NA	14	NA	TRBJ1-1	TGTGCCATCAGTGCCAGGGAGGGCGGGACTCAAGCTTTCTTT	CAISAREGGTQAFF
TRBV30	NA	15	NA	TRBJ2-3	TGTGCCTGGACGTGGGGGGCGAGACCCACAGATACGCAGTATTTT	CAWTWGARPTDTQYF
TRBV27	TRBD2	14	NA	TRBJ2-7	TGTGCCAGCACCTTTCGGGGCGGGGGAGCCGAGCAGTACTTC	CASTFRGGGAEQYF
TRBV19	NA	14	once	TRBJ1-1	TGTGCCAGTAGGGACGGACGAACTCTCGCTGAAGCTTTCTTT	CASRDGRTLAEAFF